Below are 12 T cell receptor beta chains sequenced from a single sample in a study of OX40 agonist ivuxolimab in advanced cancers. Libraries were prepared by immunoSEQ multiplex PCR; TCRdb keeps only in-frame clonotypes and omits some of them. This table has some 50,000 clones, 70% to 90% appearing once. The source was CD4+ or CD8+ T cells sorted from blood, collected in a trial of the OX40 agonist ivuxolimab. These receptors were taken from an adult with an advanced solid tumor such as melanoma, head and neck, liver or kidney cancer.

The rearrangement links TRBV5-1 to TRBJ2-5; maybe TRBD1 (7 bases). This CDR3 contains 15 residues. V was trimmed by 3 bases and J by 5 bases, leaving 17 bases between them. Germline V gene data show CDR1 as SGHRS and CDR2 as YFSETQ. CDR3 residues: CASSYGGRGDETQYF. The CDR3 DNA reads TGCGCCAGCAGCTATGGCGGCAGGGGGGACGAGACCCAGTACTTC.

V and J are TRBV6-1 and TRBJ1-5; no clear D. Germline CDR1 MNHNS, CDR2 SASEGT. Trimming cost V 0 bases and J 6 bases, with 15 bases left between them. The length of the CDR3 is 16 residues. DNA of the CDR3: TGTGCCAGCAGTGAAGCGCTTCCGGGAGGCGGTCAGCCCCAGCATTTT. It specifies CASSEALPGGGQPQHF.

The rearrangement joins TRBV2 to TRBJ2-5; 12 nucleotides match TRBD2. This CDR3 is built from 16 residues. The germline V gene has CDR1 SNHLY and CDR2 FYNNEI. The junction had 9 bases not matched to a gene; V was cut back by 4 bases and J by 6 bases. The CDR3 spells CASSGLAGGPVKTQYF. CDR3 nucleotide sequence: TGTGCCAGCAGTGGTCTAGCGGGGGGGCCGGTTAAGACCCAGTACTTC.

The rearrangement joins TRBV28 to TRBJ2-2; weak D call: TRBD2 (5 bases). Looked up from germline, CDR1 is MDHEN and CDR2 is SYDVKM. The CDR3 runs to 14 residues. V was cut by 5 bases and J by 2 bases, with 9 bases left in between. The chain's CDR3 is CASSEGDNTGELFF. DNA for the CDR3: TGTGCCAGCAGTGAGGGAGACAACACCGGGGAGCTGTTTTTT. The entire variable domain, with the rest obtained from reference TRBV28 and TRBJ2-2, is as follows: DVKVTQSSRYLVKRTGEKVFLECVQDMDHENMFWYRQDPGLGLRLIYFSYDVKMKEKGDIPEGYSVSREKKERFSLILESASTNQTSMYLCASSEGDNTGELFFGEGSRLTVL.

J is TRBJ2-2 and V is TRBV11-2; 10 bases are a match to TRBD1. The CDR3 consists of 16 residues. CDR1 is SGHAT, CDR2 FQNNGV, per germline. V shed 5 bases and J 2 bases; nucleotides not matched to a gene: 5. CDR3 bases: TGTGCCAGCAGCCTAGGGACAGGGGCAAACACCGGGGAGCTGTTTTTT. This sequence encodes CASSLGTGANTGELFF.

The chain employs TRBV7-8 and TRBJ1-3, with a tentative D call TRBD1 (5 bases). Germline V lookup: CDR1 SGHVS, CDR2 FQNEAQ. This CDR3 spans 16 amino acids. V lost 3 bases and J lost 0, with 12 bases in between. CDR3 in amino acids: CASSFLVRDSGNTIYF. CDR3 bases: TGTGCCAGCAGCTTCCTCGTCAGGGACTCTGGAAACACCATATATTTT.

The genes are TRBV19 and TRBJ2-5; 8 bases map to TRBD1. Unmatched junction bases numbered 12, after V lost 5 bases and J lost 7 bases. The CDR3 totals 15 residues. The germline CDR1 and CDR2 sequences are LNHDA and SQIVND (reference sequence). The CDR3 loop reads CASSVTGGRTLTQYF. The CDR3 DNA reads TGTGCCAGTAGTGTAACAGGGGGAAGGACGCTGACCCAGTACTTC. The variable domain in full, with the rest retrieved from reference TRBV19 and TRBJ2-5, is DGGITQSPKYLFRKEGQNVTLSCEQNLNHDAMYWYRQDPGQGLRLIYYSQIVNDFQKGDIAEGYSVSREKKESFPLTVTSAQKNPTAFYLCASSVTGGRTLTQYFGPGTRLLVL.

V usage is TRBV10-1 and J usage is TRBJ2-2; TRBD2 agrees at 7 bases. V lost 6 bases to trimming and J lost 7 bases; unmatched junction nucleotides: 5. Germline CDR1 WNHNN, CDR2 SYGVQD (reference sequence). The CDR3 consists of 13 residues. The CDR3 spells CASRETSLGELFF. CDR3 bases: TGCGCCAGCAGGGAGACTAGCCTCGGGGAGCTGTTTTTT.

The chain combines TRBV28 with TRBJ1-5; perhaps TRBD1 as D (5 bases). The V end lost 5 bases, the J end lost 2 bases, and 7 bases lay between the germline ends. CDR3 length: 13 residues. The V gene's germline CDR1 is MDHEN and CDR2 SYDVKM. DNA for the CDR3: TGTGCCAGCAGTACGGGGGGCAATCAGCCCCAGCATTTT. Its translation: CASSTGGNQPQHF.

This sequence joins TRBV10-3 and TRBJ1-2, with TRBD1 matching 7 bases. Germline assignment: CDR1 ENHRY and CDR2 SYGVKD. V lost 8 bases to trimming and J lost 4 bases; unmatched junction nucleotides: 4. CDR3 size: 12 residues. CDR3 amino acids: CAISQGVYGYTF. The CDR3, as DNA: TGTGCCATCTCCCAGGGGGTCTATGGCTACACCTTC.

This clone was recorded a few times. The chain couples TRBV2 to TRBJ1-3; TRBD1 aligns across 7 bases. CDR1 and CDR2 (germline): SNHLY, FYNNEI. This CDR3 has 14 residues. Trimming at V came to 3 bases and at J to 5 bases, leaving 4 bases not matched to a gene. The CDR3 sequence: CASSERGGRNTIYF. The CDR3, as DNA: TGTGCCAGCAGTGAGAGAGGGGGCCGAAACACCATATATTTT.

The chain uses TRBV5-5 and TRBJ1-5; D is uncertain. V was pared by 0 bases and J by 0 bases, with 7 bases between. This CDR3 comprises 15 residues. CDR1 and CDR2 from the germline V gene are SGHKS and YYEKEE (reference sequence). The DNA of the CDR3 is TGTGCCAGCAGCTTGGTTGGAAATAGCAATCAGCCCCAGCATTTT. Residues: CASSLVGNSNQPQHF.